The clone carrying this T cell receptor (beta chain) was picked up many times. The antigen is undetermined. Source study methods: Across clinicopathological groups, CDR3 differences served as the basis for building a distant-metastasis classifier for papillary thyroid cancer. TCRdb ran MiXCR on the PCR reads. TCRdb's processing, not the authors', yielded these V and J calls. This table holds 15,000 to 18,000 clones, 20% to 30% found once. CDR1 and CDR2 (germline): SGHNT, YENEEA. The CDR3 is made up of 15 amino acids. V lost 5 bases, J lost 3 bases, and 15 bases lay in between. There were no patients who had received any treatment before thyroid surgery. These data originate in a study of metastatic and nonmetastatic thyroid tumors. Whole-study context: For malignant and benign thyroid patients, tumor or nodule tissue and blood were the sources whose repertoires were compared. Broader study findings: Malignant thyroid tumors reportedly exceeded benign nodules significantly in TCR beta diversity, with the difference appearing in blood and tumor.

J is TRBJ2-3 and V is TRBV11-3; D possibly corresponds to TRBD2 (6 bases). The source material was tumor tissue. This receptor was identified in a female donor with papillary thyroid cancer or a benign thyroid nodule (not recorded which). Some clones in this sample may be carry-over from other donors' samples. The CDR3 region has the DNA TGTGCCAGCAGCCCCGGAGGGTCGGGGACAGATACGCAGTATTTT. Translating it yields CASSPGGSGTDTQYF.